The next 4 T cell receptor beta chains were all read from a single sample in a study of cytomegalovirus exposure and HLA in healthy donors. Primers included in the PCR were 60 Vbeta and 13 Jbeta primers. Profiling relied on immunoSEQ multiplex PCR, and the TCRdb table lists in-frame clones only, not all of them. The sample contains more than 100,000 clones, roughly 65% of which appear only once. Sequencing input: PBMCs. These receptors were taken from a man aged 35 to 55 in good health and CMV-seropositive.

The gene calls are TRBV5-6 and TRBJ1-2; 8 bases match TRBD1. Germline V gene data show CDR1 as SGHDT and CDR2 as YYEEEE. The junction had 6 bases not matched to a gene; V was cut back by 0 bases and J by 5 bases. The CDR3 extends over 15 amino acids. The DNA for the CDR3 is TGTGCCAGCAGCTTGGGACAGGGGAGTTATTATGGCTACACCTTC. It codes for CASSLGQGSYYGYTF.

This clone showed up just a few times. DNA of the CDR3: TGTGCCAGCAGCCACGGACAGGGGGCTGAAGAGACCCAGTACTTC. Its translation is CASSHGQGAEETQYF. The chain uses TRBV7-9 and TRBJ2-5, with TRBD1 matching 11 bases. V shed 5 bases and J 3 bases; nucleotides not matched to a gene: 5. This CDR3 contains 15 residues. CDR1 and CDR2 (germline): SEHNR, FQNEAQ (reference sequence).

The rearrangement uses TRBV18 and TRBJ1-1; D ambiguous. There are 17 residues in the CDR3. In germline, CDR1 is KGHSH, CDR2 LQKENI. Deletions cut 2 bases from V and 3 bases from J, with 19 bases between. The DNA of the CDR3 is TGTGCCAGCTCACCAATTGGGAGGGTCGTAGCTCACACTGAAGCTTTCTTT. It translates to CASSPIGRVVAHTEAFF.

The chain carries TRBV4-3 and TRBJ2-7; TRBD2 matches 8 bases. Germline assignment: CDR1 LGHNA and CDR2 YSLEER. The CDR3 is 16 residues long. Germline trimming cut 5 bases from V and 6 bases from J; bases unmatched to any gene: 15. CDR3 nucleotide sequence: TGCGCCAGCAGCACTTTTGAGTCCGGGAGGGTTGGCGAGCAGTACTTC. Protein sequence: CASSTFESGRVGEQYF.